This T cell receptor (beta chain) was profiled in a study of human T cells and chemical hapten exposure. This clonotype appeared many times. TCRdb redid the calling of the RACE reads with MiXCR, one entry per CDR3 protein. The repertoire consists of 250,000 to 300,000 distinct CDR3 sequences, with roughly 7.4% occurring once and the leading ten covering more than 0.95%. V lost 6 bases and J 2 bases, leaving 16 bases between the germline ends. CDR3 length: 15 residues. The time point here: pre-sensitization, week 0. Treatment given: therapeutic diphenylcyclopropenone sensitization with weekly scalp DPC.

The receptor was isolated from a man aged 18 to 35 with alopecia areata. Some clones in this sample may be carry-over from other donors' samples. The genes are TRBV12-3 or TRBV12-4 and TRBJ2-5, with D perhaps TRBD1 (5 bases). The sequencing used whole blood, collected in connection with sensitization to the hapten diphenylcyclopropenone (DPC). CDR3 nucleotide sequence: TGTGCCAGCAGAATTCTCCTGGGGCAGCAAGAGACCCAGTACTTC. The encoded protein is CASRILLGQQETQYF.